This T cell receptor (beta chain) originates from a study of cytomegalovirus exposure and HLA in healthy donors. Study observations and caveats: Rarity held for most TCR sequences, but there were some public TCRs that occurred in many donors.

The germline CDR1 and CDR2 sequences are GTSNPN and SVGIG (reference sequence). The CDR3 contains 14 residues. Between the trimmed V and J ends, which lost 0 bases and 0 bases, there was a span of 6 bases. Libraries were prepared by immunoSEQ multiplex PCR; TCRdb keeps only in-frame clonotypes and omits some of them. The table has about 310,000 clones, 88% seen once. In regard to this clone: Antigen specificity is unknown.

The receptor's source is a man aged 25 to 40 in good health and CMV-seronegative. The V call is TRBV30, the J call TRBJ1-5; the D gene is possibly TRBD1 (6 bases). The sequenced sample consisted of PBMCs. The CDR3 loop is CAWSVGGSNQPQHF. CDR3 nucleotide sequence: TGTGCCTGGAGTGTAGGGGGTAGCAATCAGCCCCAGCATTTT.